Listed here is a single T cell receptor beta chain. Its specificity is unknown. V lost 0 bases and J lost 4, with 15 bases in between. There are 16 residues in the CDR3. CDR1 and CDR2 (germline): LGHDT, YNNKEL (reference sequence). Clones were read by immunoSEQ multiplex PCR, and TCRdb kept only the in-frame ones, dropping some. The sample shows approximately 130,000 clones, 90% of them seen only once. The entry originates in a study of T cell responses to AZD1222 COVID-19 vaccine. As for the study in general: Second doses were pooled across both intervals (about 4 or about 12 weeks).

Study findings and constraints: Clonal diversity was possibly underestimated; the donors were predominantly white British and more often female. Repertoire sampling was restricted to post-peak T cell response timepoints.

This specimen was peripheral blood, taken on day 0 of AZD1222 vaccination. This TCR came from an adult in good health. The rearrangement links TRBV3-1 (or the pseudogene TRBV3-2) to TRBJ1-2; unclear D gene. The DNA of the CDR3 is TGTGCCAGCAGCCAAGATCTTGGGGAGGGTCCCTATGGCTACACCTTC. Residues: CASSQDLGEGPYGYTF.